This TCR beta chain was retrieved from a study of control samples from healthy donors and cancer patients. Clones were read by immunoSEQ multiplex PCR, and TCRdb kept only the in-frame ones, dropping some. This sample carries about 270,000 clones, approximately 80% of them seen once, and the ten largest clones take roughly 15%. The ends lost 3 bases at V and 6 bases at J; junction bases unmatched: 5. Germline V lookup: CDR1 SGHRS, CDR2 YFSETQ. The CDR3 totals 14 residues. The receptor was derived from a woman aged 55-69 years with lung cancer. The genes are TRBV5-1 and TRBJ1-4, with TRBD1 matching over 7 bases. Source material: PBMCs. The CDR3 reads CASSSWTGYEKLFF. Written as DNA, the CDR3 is TGCGCCAGCAGCTCATGGACAGGTTATGAAAAACTGTTTTTT.